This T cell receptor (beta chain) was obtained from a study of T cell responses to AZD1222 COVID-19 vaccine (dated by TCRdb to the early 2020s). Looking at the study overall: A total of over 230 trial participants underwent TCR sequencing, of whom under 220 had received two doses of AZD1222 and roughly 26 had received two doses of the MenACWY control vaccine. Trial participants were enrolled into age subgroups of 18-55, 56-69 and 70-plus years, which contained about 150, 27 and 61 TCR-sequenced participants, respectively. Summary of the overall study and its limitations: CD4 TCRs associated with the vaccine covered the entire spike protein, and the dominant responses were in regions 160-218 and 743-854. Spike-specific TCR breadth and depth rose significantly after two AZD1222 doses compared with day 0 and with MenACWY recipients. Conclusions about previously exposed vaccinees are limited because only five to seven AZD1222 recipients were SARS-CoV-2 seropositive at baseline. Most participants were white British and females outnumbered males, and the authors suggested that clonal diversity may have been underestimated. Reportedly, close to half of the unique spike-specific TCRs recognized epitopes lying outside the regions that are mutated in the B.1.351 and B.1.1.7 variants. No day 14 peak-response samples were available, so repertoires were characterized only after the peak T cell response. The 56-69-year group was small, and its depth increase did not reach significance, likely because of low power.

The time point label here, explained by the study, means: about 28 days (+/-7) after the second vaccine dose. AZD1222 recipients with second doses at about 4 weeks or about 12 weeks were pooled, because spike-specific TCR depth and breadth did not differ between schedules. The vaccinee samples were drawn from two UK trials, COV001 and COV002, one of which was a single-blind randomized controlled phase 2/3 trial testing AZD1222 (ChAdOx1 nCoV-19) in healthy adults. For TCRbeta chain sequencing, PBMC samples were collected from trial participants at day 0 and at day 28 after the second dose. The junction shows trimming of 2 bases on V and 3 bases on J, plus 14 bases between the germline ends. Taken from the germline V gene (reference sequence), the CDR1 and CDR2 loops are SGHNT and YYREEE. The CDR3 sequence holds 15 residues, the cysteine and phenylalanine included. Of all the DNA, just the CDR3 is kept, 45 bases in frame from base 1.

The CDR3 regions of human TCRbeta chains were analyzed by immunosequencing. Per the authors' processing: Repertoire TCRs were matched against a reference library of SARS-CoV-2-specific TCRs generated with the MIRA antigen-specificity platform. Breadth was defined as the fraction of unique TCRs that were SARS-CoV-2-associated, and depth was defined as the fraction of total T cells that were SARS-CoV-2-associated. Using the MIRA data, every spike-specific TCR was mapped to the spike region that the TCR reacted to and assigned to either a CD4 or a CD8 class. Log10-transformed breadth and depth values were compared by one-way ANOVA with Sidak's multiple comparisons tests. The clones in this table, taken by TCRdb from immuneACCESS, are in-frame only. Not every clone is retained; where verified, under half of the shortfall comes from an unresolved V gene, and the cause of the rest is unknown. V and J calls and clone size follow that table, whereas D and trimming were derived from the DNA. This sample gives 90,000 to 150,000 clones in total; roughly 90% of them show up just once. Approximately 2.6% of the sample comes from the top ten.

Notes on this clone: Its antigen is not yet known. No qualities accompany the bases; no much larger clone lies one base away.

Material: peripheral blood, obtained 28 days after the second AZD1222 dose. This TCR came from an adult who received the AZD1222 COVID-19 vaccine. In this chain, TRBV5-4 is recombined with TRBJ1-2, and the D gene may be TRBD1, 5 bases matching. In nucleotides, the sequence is TGTGCCAGCAGCTTCGCCTCTCGAGGGGACTATGGCTACACCTTC. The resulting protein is CASSFASRGDYGYTF.